This TCR beta chain was sequenced for a study of OX40 agonist ivuxolimab in advanced cancers. Assay: immunoSEQ multiplex PCR; the TCRdb copy retains only in-frame clones and omits some. The table lists around 29,000 clones, around 86% of them singletons. V gave up 0 bases and J gave up 5 bases, with 10 bases separating them. The V gene's germline CDR1 is GTSNPN and CDR2 SVGIG (reference sequence). The CDR3 spans 13 residues. The chain couples TRBV30 to TRBJ1-1, with D uncertain. The specimen comprised CD4+ or CD8+ T cells sorted from blood, sampled in a trial of the OX40 agonist ivuxolimab. The origin of this receptor is an adult with an advanced solid tumor such as melanoma, head and neck, liver or kidney cancer. The CDR3 reads CAWSVLKGTEAFF. CDR3 in DNA: TGTGCCTGGAGTGTACTGAAGGGTACTGAAGCTTTCTTT.